The clone carrying this T cell receptor (beta chain) was counted a few times. Its antigen remains unknown. The CDR3 sequence is 16 residues long. The V segment lost 6 bases and the J segment 4 bases; nucleotides outside the gene matches: 12. The germline gives CDR1 SGHRS, CDR2 YFSETQ. The time point was: persistent/refractory GD, antithyroid drugs over 5 years with positive TRAb. PBMC RNA served as the TCR library source. The data derive from a study of regulatory T cells in long-lasting Graves disease. Study as a whole: To qualify as persistent, Graves' disease required over 5 years of antithyroid drugs with positive TSH receptor antibodies.

Study outcomes and limitations: TCR diversity in persistent Graves' patients was below that of newly diagnosed ones.

Both iRepertoire HTBI primers and Arm-PCR of CDR3 regions were used to build the TCR beta libraries. Via MiXCR, TCRdb re-called the multiplex PCR reads, giving one row per CDR3 protein. The table has more than 300,000 distinct CDR3 sequences, roughly 20% seen once. The TCR comes from a woman aged 40 to 49 with Graves disease. The material sequenced was peripheral blood mononuclear cells (PBMCs), taken when the disease was refractory, from a patient treated with antithyroid drugs. The genes are TRBV5-1 and TRBJ2-7, with 11 bases identical to TRBD2. The CDR3 sequence is CASKGSGRAGLYEQYF. CDR3 DNA: TGCGCCAGCAAGGGTAGCGGGAGGGCCGGTCTGTACGAGCAGTACTTC.